What follows are 2 T cell receptor beta chains derived from one specimen sequenced in a study of a mutant IDH1 vaccine in newly diagnosed glioma. The repertoire was sequenced with immunoSEQ multiplex PCR; TCRdb's copy has only in-frame clones and lacks some. The sample consists of roughly 56,000 clones, about three quarters of them appearing once. The time point was: week 47, end of study. The vaccine gave 300 ug of a 20-mer mutant IDH1 peptide subcutaneously per dose. These receptors have no identified antigens. This specimen was PBMCs, taken from a glioma patient whose treatment included an IDH1 peptide vaccine. The receptors originated from a woman in her thirties or forties with glioma. Some clones in this sample may be carry-over from other donors' samples.

This clone was picked up a small number of times. This rearrangement joins TRBV7-2 to TRBJ1-1; a possible D gene is TRBD1 (5 bases). CDR1 is SGHTA, CDR2 FQGNSA, per germline. V gave up 4 bases and J gave up 9 bases, with 12 bases separating them. This CDR3 has 12 amino acids. CDR3 sequence reads: CASSWDREKAFF. DNA for the CDR3: TGTGCCAGCAGCTGGGACCGGGAGAAAGCTTTCTTT.

This clone was seen once. V and J are TRBV9 and TRBJ1-3; D gene unclear. The CDR3 is 15 residues long. CDR1 SGDLS and CDR2 YYNGEE come from the germline V gene. Trimming took off 4 bases at V and 2 bases at J, with 13 bases between the two ends. CDR3 DNA sequence: TGTGCCAGCAGCCCGATTGAGAGGCCTGGAAACACCATATATTTT. Amino acid sequence: CASSPIERPGNTIYF.